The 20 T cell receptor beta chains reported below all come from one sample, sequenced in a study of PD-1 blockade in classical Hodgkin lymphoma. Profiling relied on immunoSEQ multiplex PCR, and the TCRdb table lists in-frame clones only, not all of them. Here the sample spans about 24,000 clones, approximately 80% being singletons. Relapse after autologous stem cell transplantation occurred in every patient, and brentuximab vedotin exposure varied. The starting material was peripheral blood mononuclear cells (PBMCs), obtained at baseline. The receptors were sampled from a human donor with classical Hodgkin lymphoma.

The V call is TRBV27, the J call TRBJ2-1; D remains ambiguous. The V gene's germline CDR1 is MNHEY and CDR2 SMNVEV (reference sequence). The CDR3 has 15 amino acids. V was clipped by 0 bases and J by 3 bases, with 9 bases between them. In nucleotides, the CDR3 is TGTGCCAGCAGTTTATCGAATCGCCTCTACAATGAGCAGTTCTTC. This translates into CASSLSNRLYNEQFF.

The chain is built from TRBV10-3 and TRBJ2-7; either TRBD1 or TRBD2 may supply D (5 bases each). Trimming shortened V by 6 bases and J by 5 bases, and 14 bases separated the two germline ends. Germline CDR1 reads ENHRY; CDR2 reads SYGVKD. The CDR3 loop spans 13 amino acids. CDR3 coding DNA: TGTGCCATCAGGGTGGGACGGAGAGACGAGCAGTACTTC. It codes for CAIRVGRRDEQYF.

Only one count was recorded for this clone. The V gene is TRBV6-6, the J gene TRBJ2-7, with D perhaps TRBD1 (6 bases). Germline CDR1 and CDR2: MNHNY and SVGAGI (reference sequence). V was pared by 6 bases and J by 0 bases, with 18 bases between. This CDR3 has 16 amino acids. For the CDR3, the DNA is TGTGCCAGCAGCCCACCCCTCCGACAGGCCTCCTACGAGCAGTACTTC. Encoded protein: CASSPPLRQASYEQYF.

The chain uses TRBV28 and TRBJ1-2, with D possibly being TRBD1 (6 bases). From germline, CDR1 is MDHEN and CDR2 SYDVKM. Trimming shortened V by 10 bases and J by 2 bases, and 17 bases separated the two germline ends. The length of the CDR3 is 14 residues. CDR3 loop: CATSEDSRNYGYTF. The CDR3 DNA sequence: TGTGCCACCTCGGAGGACAGTAGGAACTATGGCTACACCTTC.

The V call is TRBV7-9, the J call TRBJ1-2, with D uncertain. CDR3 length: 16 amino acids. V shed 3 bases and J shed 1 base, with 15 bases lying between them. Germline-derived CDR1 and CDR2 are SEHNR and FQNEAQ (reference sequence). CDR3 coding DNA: TGTGCCAGCAGCTTCGGGGATGACCGTTTTAACTATGGCTACACCTTC. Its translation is CASSFGDDRFNYGYTF.

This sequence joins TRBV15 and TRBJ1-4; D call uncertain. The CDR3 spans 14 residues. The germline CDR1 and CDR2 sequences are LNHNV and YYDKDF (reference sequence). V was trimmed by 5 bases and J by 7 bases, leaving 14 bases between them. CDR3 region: CATSFRVNGEKLFF. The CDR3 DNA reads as TGTGCCACCAGCTTTAGGGTCAATGGTGAAAAACTGTTTTTT.

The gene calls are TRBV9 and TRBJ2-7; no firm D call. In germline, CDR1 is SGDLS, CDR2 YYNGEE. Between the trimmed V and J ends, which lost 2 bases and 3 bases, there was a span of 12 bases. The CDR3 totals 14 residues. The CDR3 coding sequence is TGTGCCAGCAGCGTCTCGGGCAGGAGCTACGAGCAGTACTTC. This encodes CASSVSGRSYEQYF.

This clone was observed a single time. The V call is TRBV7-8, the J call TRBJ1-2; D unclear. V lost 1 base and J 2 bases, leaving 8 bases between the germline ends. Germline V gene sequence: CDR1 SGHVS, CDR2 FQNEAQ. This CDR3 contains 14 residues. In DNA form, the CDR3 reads TGTGCCAGCAGCTTAGAGGCCCCAAACTATGGCTACACCTTC. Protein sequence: CASSLEAPNYGYTF.

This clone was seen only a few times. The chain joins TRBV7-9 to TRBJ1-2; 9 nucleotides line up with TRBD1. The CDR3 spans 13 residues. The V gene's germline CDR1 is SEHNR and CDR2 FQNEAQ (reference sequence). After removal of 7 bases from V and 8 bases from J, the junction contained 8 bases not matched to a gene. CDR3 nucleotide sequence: TGTGCCAGCACCCTACAGGGGGCTCTGGGCTACACCTTC. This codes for CASTLQGALGYTF.

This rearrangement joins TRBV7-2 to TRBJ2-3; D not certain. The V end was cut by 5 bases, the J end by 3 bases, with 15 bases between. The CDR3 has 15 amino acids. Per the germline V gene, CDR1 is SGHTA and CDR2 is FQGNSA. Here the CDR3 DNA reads TGTGCCAGCAGCCCTGATAGCCTAGGAACAGATACGCAGTATTTT. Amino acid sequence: CASSPDSLGTDTQYF. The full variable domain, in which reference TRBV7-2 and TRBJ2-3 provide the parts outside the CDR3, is GAGVSQSPSNKVTEKGKDVELRCDPISGHTALYWYRQSLGQGLEFLIYFQGNSAPDKSGLPSDRFSAERTGGSVSTLTIQRTQQEDSAVYLCASSPDSLGTDTQYFGPGTRLTVL.

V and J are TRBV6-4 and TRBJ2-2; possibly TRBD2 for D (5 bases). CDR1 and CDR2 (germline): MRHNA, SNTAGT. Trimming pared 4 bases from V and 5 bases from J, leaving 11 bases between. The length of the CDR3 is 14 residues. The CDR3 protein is CASSATGITGELFF. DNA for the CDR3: TGTGCCAGCAGTGCCACCGGGATAACCGGGGAGCTGTTTTTT.

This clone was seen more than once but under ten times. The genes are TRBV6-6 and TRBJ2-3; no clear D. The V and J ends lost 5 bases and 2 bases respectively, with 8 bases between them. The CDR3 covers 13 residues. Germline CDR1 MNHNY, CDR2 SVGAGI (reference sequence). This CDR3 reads CASSQTHTDTQYF. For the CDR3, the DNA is TGTGCCAGCAGTCAGACACACACAGATACGCAGTATTTT.

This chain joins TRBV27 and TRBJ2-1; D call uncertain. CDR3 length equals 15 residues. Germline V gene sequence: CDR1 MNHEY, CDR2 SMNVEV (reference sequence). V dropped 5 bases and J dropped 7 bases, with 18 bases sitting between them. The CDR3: CASSPAARWGNEQFF. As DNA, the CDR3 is TGTGCCAGCAGTCCCGCGGCCCGGTGGGGTAATGAGCAGTTCTTC.

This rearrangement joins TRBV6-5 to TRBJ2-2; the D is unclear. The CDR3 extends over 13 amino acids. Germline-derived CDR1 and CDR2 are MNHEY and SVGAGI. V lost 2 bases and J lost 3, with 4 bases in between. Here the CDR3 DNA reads TGTGCCAGCAGTTACAGCTACACCGGGGAGCTGTTTTTT. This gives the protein CASSYSYTGELFF.

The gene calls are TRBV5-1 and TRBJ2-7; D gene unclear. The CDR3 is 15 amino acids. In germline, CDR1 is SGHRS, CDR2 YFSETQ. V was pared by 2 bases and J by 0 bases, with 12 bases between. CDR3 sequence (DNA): TGCGCCAGCAGCTTCTCGGGTGTCAGCTCCTACGAGCAGTACTTC. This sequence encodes CASSFSGVSSYEQYF.

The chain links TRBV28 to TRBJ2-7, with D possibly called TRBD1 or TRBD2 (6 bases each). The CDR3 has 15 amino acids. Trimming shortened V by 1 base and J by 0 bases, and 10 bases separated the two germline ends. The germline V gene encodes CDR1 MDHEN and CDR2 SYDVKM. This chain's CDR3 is CASSLYSGASYEQYF. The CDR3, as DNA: TGTGCCAGCAGTTTATACTCGGGGGCCTCCTACGAGCAGTACTTC.

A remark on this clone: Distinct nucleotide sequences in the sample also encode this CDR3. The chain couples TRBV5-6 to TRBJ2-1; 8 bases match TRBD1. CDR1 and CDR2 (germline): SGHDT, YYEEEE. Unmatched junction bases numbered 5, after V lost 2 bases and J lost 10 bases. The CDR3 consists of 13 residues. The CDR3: CASSLFRGREQFF. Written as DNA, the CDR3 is TGTGCCAGCAGCTTATTCAGGGGGCGCGAGCAGTTCTTC.

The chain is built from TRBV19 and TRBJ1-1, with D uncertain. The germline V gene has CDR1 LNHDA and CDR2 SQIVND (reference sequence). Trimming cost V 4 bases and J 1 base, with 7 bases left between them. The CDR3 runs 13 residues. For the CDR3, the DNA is TGTGCCAGTAGTAGGGAACGGAACACTGAAGCTTTCTTT. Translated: CASSRERNTEAFF.

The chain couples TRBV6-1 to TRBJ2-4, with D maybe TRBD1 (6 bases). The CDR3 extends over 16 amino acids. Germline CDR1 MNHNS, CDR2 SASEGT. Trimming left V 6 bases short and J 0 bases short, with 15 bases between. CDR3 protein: CASRETGLLAKNIQYF. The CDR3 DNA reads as TGTGCCAGCAGGGAAACAGGGTTACTAGCCAAAAACATTCAGTACTTC.

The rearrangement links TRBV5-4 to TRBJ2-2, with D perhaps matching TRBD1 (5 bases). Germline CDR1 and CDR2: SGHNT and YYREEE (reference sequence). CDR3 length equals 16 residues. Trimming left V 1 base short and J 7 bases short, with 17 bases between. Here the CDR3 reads CASSLQGRGRVGELFF. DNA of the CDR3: TGTGCCAGCAGCTTGCAGGGTCGAGGTCGAGTCGGGGAGCTGTTTTTT.